Shown below are 5 T cell receptor beta chains from a single sample sequenced in a study of identical twins. MiXCR was run by TCRdb on the 5' RACE reads, yielding one entry per CDR3 protein. The sample holds approximately 600,000 distinct CDR3 sequences, 7.1% seen once. The sample was also reused in another study, on yellow fever vaccine responses in identical twins.

Sequences were obtained from PBMCs. The receptors come from a woman aged 18-30 years in good health.

This clonotype was observed at least ten times. The V gene is TRBV20-1, the J gene TRBJ1-6; the D gene is possibly TRBD1 (5 bases). Trimming removed 1 base from V and 4 bases from J, with 11 bases in between. Germline CDR1 is DFQATT and CDR2 is SNEGSKA (reference sequence). CDR3 length: 15 amino acids. CDR3 coding DNA: TGCAGTGCTAGAGGGGATCAGGGTTATAATTCACCCCTCCACTTT. Translating gives CSARGDQGYNSPLHF.

There are many counts of this clonotype. This chain uses TRBV10-3 with TRBJ2-5; a possible D gene is TRBD1 (5 bases). CDR1 is ENHRY and CDR2 is SYGVKD in the germline V gene. V lost 5 bases and J lost 2, with 9 bases in between. The CDR3 is 13 amino acids. In nucleotides, the CDR3 is TGTGCCATCAGTAAGGGGCCACAAGAGACCCAGTACTTC. Amino acid sequence: CAISKGPQETQYF.

V usage is TRBV7-9 and J usage is TRBJ2-7, with 8 bases matching TRBD1. Germline assignment: CDR1 SEHNR and CDR2 FQNEAQ (reference sequence). The J segment lost 2 bases and the V segment lost 0 bases, leaving 3 bases of the junction unmatched. CDR3 length: 15 residues. The CDR3 is CASSLAGQGAYEQYV. Written as DNA, the CDR3 is TGTGCCAGCAGCTTAGCTGGACAGGGAGCCTACGAGCAGTACGTC.

At least ten counts were recorded for this clonotype. The chain couples TRBV4-2 to TRBJ2-1; 15 nucleotides align to TRBD2. This CDR3 has 22 amino acids. With 4 bases clipped from V and 5 bases from J, the junction kept 21 bases outside the gene matches. The V gene's germline CDR1 is LGHNA and CDR2 YNFKEQ. In DNA, the CDR3 is TGTGCCAGCAGCCCCCGGACTAGCGGGAGGGCCGGGGCAAAACTGTGGAACAATGAGCAGTTCTTC. Residues: CASSPRTSGRAGAKLWNNEQFF.

This chain uses TRBV6-2 or TRBV6-3 with TRBJ2-7, with D unclear. Trimming shortened V by 10 bases and J by 2 bases, and 15 bases separated the two germline ends. This CDR3 is built from 13 residues. Germline V lookup: CDR1 MNHEY, CDR2 SVGEGT. As DNA, the CDR3 is TGTGCCACCCGCAAGCACACCACCTACGAGCAGTACTTC. Translation: CATRKHTTYEQYF.